These 25 T cell receptor beta chains were all obtained from the same sample, sequenced in a study of HIV-infected patients and healthy controls (dated by TCRdb to the mid-2010s). Since whole blood was used without any cell fractionation, the repertoire reflected all peripheral T cells in unsorted form. Receptor libraries were prepared by 5' RACE. Sequencing was performed on an Illumina MiSeq. SuperScript III was used to reverse transcribe 500 ng RNA with primers targeting the alpha and beta constant regions. Separate alpha and beta chain libraries were made by chain-specific third strand synthesis with multiplexing indices. The raw public data were reprocessed by TCRdb itself: fastp quality trimming at Q25, MiXCR clonotype calling, in-frame beta chains only. Records with the same CDR3 protein are collapsed into one entry carrying the most frequent genes and DNA. This sample comprises several thousand distinct CDR3 sequences, 13% of them detected only once. The top ten clones comprise 14% of the sample.

The sample in question was blood, obtained before antiretroviral therapy. The source is an adult with HIV infection.

This clonotype is labeled as medium-sized. The chain joins TRBV28 to TRBJ2-1; 10 bases match TRBD1. V was clipped by 3 bases and J by 8 bases; unmatched bases: 1. This CDR3 contains 13 residues. The germline V gene encodes CDR1 MDHEN and CDR2 SYDVKM. The CDR3 loop reads CASSFGQGDEQFF. DNA for the CDR3: TGTGCCAGCAGTTTTGGACAGGGGGATGAGCAGTTCTTC.

This clonotype is medium-sized (0.01 to 0.1%). The chain joins TRBV6-2 or TRBV6-3 to TRBJ2-1, with 13 bases that match TRBD2. Trimming cost V 2 bases and J 14 bases; bases outside gene matches: 9. The germline V gene has CDR1 MNHEY and CDR2 SVGEGT. CDR3 size: 15 residues. The CDR3 loop is CASSYGTSGNLGEFF. The CDR3 bases are TGTGCCAGCAGTTACGGGACTAGCGGGAATCTAGGGGAGTTCTTC.

Of note for this clonotype: One base away lies a much larger clone, so this may be a sequencing read error. The J gene is TRBJ2-3, the V gene TRBV5-1; 7 nucleotides line up with TRBD2. The CDR3 is made up of 17 amino acids. Trimming cost V 0 bases and J 5 bases; bases outside gene matches: 12. The germline gives CDR1 SGHRS, CDR2 YFSETQ. CDR3 loop: CASSLVLAVGPEDTQYF. In DNA, the CDR3 is TGCGCCAGCAGCTTGGTCCTAGCGGTAGGGCCCGAAGATACGCAGTATTTT.

This clonotype rates as medium-sized. The chain is built from TRBV20-1 and TRBJ1-2; 7 positions agree with TRBD1. CDR3 length: 13 residues. CDR1 is DFQATT and CDR2 is SNEGSKA in the germline V gene (reference sequence). J gave up 4 bases and V 4 bases, and 6 bases lay outside the gene matches. The CDR3 is CSATGGASYGYTF. CDR3 nucleotide sequence: TGCAGTGCTACAGGGGGAGCTAGCTATGGCTACACCTTC.

This clonotype was found many times. The V gene is TRBV6-1, the J gene TRBJ1-5; weak D call: TRBD1 (6 bases). This CDR3 is 18 amino acids long. Per the germline V gene, CDR1 is MNHNS and CDR2 is SASEGT. Trimming removed 1 base from V and 4 bases from J, with 20 bases in between. The CDR3 DNA follows: TGTGCCAGCAGTGAAGAGGCCTGGAGAGGGGGAATAAATCAGCCCCAGCATTTT. This translates into CASSEEAWRGGINQPQHF.

In this sample, this clonotype is medium-sized. The chain combines TRBV5-1 with TRBJ2-1; D may be TRBD2 (6 bases). There are 12 residues in the CDR3. V lost 7 bases and J 8 bases, leaving 13 bases between the germline ends. Germline CDR1 SGHRS, CDR2 YFSETQ. Written as DNA, the CDR3 is TGCGCCAGCGCTACTAGACTAGATGAGCAGTTCTTC. This encodes CASATRLDEQFF.

Sample share makes this clonotype medium-sized. The chain has TRBV24-1 and TRBJ2-3; D is undetermined. CDR1 is KGHDR and CDR2 is SFDVKD in the germline V gene. There are 13 residues in the CDR3. Between the trimmed V and J ends, which lost 7 bases and 4 bases, there was a span of 11 bases. In DNA form, the CDR3 reads TGTGCCACCAGGGGGATGGTTGCAGATACGCAGTATTTT. Its translation is CATRGMVADTQYF.

This clonotype appeared once. The rearrangement uses TRBV27 and TRBJ2-7; 10 nucleotides align to TRBD1. CDR1 and CDR2 (germline): MNHEY, SMNVEV (reference sequence). The CDR3 extends over 13 amino acids. Trimming removed 6 bases from V and 4 bases from J; junction bases left unmatched: 3. In DNA, the CDR3 is TGTGCCAGCAGCAGGGGACAGGGGTACGAGCAGTACTTC. Amino acid sequence: CASSRGQGYEQYF.

Ten or more counts support this clonotype. The J gene is TRBJ1-1, the V gene TRBV3-1; 10 bases align to TRBD1. Germline CDR1 reads LGHDT; CDR2 reads YNNKEL (reference sequence). V gave up 4 bases and J gave up 9 bases; unmatched junction bases: 8. The CDR3 is 14 amino acids. This chain's CDR3 is CASSLSDRGGKAFF. As DNA, the CDR3 is TGTGCCAGCAGCCTCTCGGACAGGGGGGGGAAAGCTTTCTTT.

At least ten counts were recorded for this clonotype. The rearrangement uses TRBV5-1 and TRBJ1-6; 9 nucleotides align to TRBD1. Germline-derived CDR1 and CDR2 are SGHRS and YFSETQ. The V and J ends lost 0 bases and 8 bases, in that order; junction bases with no gene match: 6. The CDR3 totals 16 residues. The CDR3 loop reads CASSLAVGQGDSPLHF. The DNA of the CDR3 is TGCGCCAGCAGCTTGGCCGTGGGACAGGGTGATTCACCCCTCCACTTT. Based on the CDR3 plus reference TRBV5-1 and TRBJ1-6, the full variable domain is KAGVTQTPRYLIKTRGQQVTLSCSPISGHRSVSWYQQTPGQGLQFLFEYFSETQRNKGNFPGRFSGRQFSNSRSEMNVSTLELGDSALYLCASSLAVGQGDSPLHFGNGTRLTVT.

The V and J genes are TRBV30 and TRBJ2-1; TRBD2 is a possible D gene (5 bases). The CDR3 loop spans 14 amino acids. Deletions cut 1 base from V and 5 bases from J, with 12 bases between. Germline CDR1 GTSNPN, CDR2 SVGIG (reference sequence). CDR3 residues: CAWSAIGMNNEQFF. In nucleotides, the CDR3 is TGTGCCTGGAGTGCTATCGGGATGAACAATGAGCAGTTCTTC.

This clonotype was detected only a few times. This chain connects TRBV5-1 to TRBJ2-3, with D uncertain. The germline CDR1 and CDR2 sequences are SGHRS and YFSETQ. V lost 4 bases and J lost 0, with 6 bases in between. This CDR3 spans 13 amino acids. The chain's CDR3 is CASSVTSTDTQYF. CDR3 nucleotide sequence: TGCGCCAGCAGCGTTACAAGCACAGATACGCAGTATTTT.

The rearrangement links TRBV5-1 to TRBJ1-6, with 8 nucleotides matching TRBD1. The junction had 5 bases not matched to a gene; V was cut back by 9 bases and J by 6 bases. Per germline, CDR1 SGHRS and CDR2 YFSETQ. The CDR3 length is 13 residues. The CDR3: CATRTGPNSPLHF. For the CDR3, the DNA is TGCGCCACCAGGACAGGGCCTAATTCACCCCTCCACTTT.

This clonotype was seen many times. This sequence joins TRBV5-1 and TRBJ2-5; 8 bases fit TRBD2. Germline-derived CDR1 and CDR2 are SGHRS and YFSETQ. Trimming at V came to 6 bases and at J to 2 bases, leaving 6 bases not matched to a gene. This CDR3 has 14 residues. The CDR3 loop is CASKYSGGQETQYF. For the CDR3, the DNA is TGCGCCAGCAAATATTCGGGGGGGCAAGAGACCCAGTACTTC.

This clonotype showed up many times. This chain joins TRBV5-1 and TRBJ1-1; no clear D. The germline V gene encodes CDR1 SGHRS and CDR2 YFSETQ. Trimming stripped 1 base from V and 0 bases from J, with 13 bases between. The CDR3 has 16 amino acids. The chain's CDR3 is CASSLFAFIMNTEAFF. The CDR3 nucleotides are TGCGCCAGCAGCTTGTTCGCTTTCATCATGAACACTGAAGCTTTCTTT.

This clonotype is deemed medium-sized. The chain joins TRBV27 to TRBJ1-5, with a possible D match to TRBD1 (6 bases). Trimming took off 2 bases at V and 4 bases at J, with 15 bases between the two ends. The CDR3 sequence is 16 residues long. Germline V gene data show CDR1 as MNHEY and CDR2 as SMNVEV (reference sequence). CDR3 nucleotides: TGTGCCAGCAGTTTAGGTTTTGGACAGAGTAATCAGCCCCAGCATTTT. Amino acid sequence: CASSLGFGQSNQPQHF.

This clonotype is classed as medium-sized. The junction departs from germline at one end; a sequencing error may be responsible. The chain has TRBV5-6 and TRBJ1-5, with a weak D call TRBD1 (6 bases). The CDR3 loop spans 17 amino acids. Germline V gene data show CDR1 as SGHDT and CDR2 as YYEEEE. The CDR3 nucleotides are TGTGCCAGCAGCTTGAGTTGGGGGGCGAGCGTCAATGAGCCCCAGCATTTT. It translates to CASSLSWGASVNEPQHF.

This clonotype was seen a few times. This may be a read error: a much more frequent sequence differs by one nucleotide. This chain joins TRBV20-1 and TRBJ2-2; 11 positions match TRBD2. Germline loops: CDR1 DFQATT, CDR2 SNEGSKA (reference sequence). This CDR3 spans 18 amino acids. The CDR3 protein is CSARSNSGRAPNTWELFF. The DNA for the CDR3 is TGCAGTGCTAGATCTAATAGCGGGAGGGCCCCGAACACCTGGGAGCTGTTTTTT.

In this sample, this clonotype turned up many times. This chain connects TRBV20-1 to TRBJ1-6; 8 bases are shared with TRBD1. The length of the CDR3 is 15 residues. The germline gives CDR1 DFQATT, CDR2 SNEGSKA (reference sequence). After removal of 0 bases from V and 11 bases from J, the junction contained 9 bases not matched to a gene. The CDR3 sequence: CSARDRDRPLAPLHF. Written as DNA, the CDR3 is TGCAGTGCTAGAGATCGGGACAGGCCTTTGGCACCCCTCCACTTT.

This clonotype occurred a few times. A much larger clone sits a single nucleotide away, making a read error possible. This chain connects TRBV10-3 to TRBJ2-5; unclear D gene. Trimming removed 3 bases at V and 1 base at J, with 9 bases between. This CDR3 region has 14 residues. CDR1 ENHRY and CDR2 SYGVKD come from the germline V gene. The CDR3 sequence is CAISDPGCQETQYF. The CDR3 bases are TGTGCCATCAGTGACCCGGGCTGCCAAGAGACCCAGTACTTC.

By share, this clonotype ranks as medium-sized (0.01 to 0.1%). The chain is built from TRBV6-6 and TRBJ2-7, with TRBD1 matching 9 bases. The CDR3 runs 16 residues. The germline CDR1 and CDR2 sequences are MNHNY and SVGAGI (reference sequence). V was clipped by 1 base and J by 5 bases; unmatched bases: 9. CDR3 sequence: CASSYFGQGRSNEQYF. DNA for the CDR3: TGTGCCAGCAGTTACTTCGGACAGGGGAGGTCGAACGAGCAGTACTTC.

This clonotype occurred many times. V is TRBV20-1 and J is TRBJ1-5; D uncertain. Trimming cost V 3 bases and J 5 bases, with 11 bases left between them. Germline V gene sequence: CDR1 DFQATT, CDR2 SNEGSKA (reference sequence). The CDR3 length is 13 residues. CDR3 residues: CSASNRGDQPQHF. Here the CDR3 DNA reads TGCAGTGCTAGTAACCGTGGCGATCAGCCCCAGCATTTT.

This clonotype is judged medium-sized. The chain joins TRBV28 to TRBJ2-4; D may be TRBD1 (5 bases). The CDR3 runs 16 residues. Germline CDR1 reads MDHEN; CDR2 reads SYDVKM. Between the trimmed V and J ends, which lost 6 bases and 0 bases, there was a span of 15 bases. CDR3 residues: CASRGTGTIAKNIQYF. CDR3 nucleotides: TGTGCCAGCAGGGGAACAGGCACTATAGCCAAAAACATTCAGTACTTC.

By proportion, this clonotype is medium-sized (0.01 to 0.1%). V and J are TRBV20-1 and TRBJ1-5; D is undetermined. Per germline, CDR1 DFQATT and CDR2 SNEGSKA (reference sequence). Trimming pared 0 bases from V and 4 bases from J, leaving 7 bases between. CDR3 length equals 13 residues. CDR3 DNA sequence: TGCAGTGCTAGAGATACCAGAAATCAGCCCCAGCATTTT. Amino acids: CSARDTRNQPQHF.

This clonotype is deemed medium-sized. V gene TRBV10-3 combines with J gene TRBJ1-1; D remains unclear. V was shortened by 1 base and J by 1 base, with 7 bases between the two germline ends. This CDR3 has 14 amino acids. The germline V gene encodes CDR1 ENHRY and CDR2 SYGVKD. Here the CDR3 DNA reads TGTGCCATCAGTGAGTGGAACAGGAACACTGAAGCTTTCTTT. Translated, it gives CAISEWNRNTEAFF.